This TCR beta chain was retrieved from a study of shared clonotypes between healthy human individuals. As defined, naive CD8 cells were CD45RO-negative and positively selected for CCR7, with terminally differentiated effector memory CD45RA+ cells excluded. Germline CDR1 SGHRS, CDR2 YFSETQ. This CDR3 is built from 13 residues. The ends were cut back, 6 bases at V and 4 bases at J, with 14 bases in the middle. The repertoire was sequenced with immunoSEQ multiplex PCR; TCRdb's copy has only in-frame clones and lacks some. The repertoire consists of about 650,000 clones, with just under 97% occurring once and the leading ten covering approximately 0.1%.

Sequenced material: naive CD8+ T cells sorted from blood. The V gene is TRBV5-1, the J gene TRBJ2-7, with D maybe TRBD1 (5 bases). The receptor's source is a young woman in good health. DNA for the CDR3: TGCGCCAGCAACACCCAGGGATTTTACGAGCAGTACTTC. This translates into CASNTQGFYEQYF.